Presented here are 25 T cell receptor beta chains from one specimen sequenced in a study of technical replicates of blood from a handful of donors. Repertoires were generated with immunoSEQ multiplex PCR, while TCRdb's copy carries only in-frame clones and drops some. The profile covers tens of thousands of clones, with around 94% appearing a single time and 0.2% to 0.3% taken by the ten largest. The sample comprised T cells isolated from PBMCs. The receptor set was obtained from a human donor in good health.

This clone has just a few counts. The CDR3 here is CASSVSNYEQYF. CDR3 DNA sequence: TGTGCCAGCAGTGTGAGCAACTACGAGCAGTACTTC. This chain uses TRBV2 with TRBJ2-7; D call uncertain. Germline V CDR1 and CDR2: SNHLY, FYNNEI. V lost 4 bases to trimming and J lost 3 bases, with 7 bases between them. The CDR3 length is 12 residues. Supplemented by reference TRBV2 and TRBJ2-7, the full variable domain reads EPEVTQTPSHQVTQMGQEVILRCVPISNHLYFYWYRQILGQKVEFLVSFYNNEISEKSEIFDDQFSVERPDGSNFTLKIRSTKLEDSAMYFCASSVSNYEQYFGPGTRLTVT.

V usage is TRBV11-2 and J usage is TRBJ1-5; 7 nucleotides align to TRBD1. The length of the CDR3 is 15 residues. Losses at the gene ends were 1 base for V and 1 base for J; bases not matched to a gene: 1. Germline CDR1 SGHAT, CDR2 FQNNGV. CDR3 in amino acids: CASSLGQGSNQPQHF. The DNA for the CDR3 is TGTGCCAGCAGCTTAGGACAGGGAAGCAATCAGCCCCAGCATTTT.

J is TRBJ1-1 and V is TRBV6-1; D is ambiguous. Trimming took off 8 bases at V and 1 base at J, with 17 bases between the two ends. The CDR3 runs 15 residues. Germline values: CDR1 MNHNS, CDR2 SASEGT. CDR3 sequence (DNA): TGTGCCAGCCAATACCGGTCGGCGGGGAACACTGAAGCTTTCTTT. Its protein product is CASQYRSAGNTEAFF.

The gene calls are TRBV15 and TRBJ2-3; the D gene is possibly TRBD1 (6 bases). Trimming pared 8 bases from V and 0 bases from J, leaving 12 bases between. The V gene's germline CDR1 is LNHNV and CDR2 YYDKDF (reference sequence). There are 14 residues in the CDR3. The CDR3 sequence: CATSSGTSTDTQYF. The CDR3 DNA reads as TGTGCCACCTCCTCCGGGACAAGCACAGATACGCAGTATTTT. Full variable domain (rest looked up from reference TRBV15 and TRBJ2-3): DAMVIQNPRYQVTQFGKPVTLSCSQTLNHNVMYWYQQKSSQAPKLLFHYYDKDFNNEADTPDNFQSRRPNTSFCFLDIRSPGLGDTAMYLCATSSGTSTDTQYFGPGTRLTVL.

CDR3: CASSLYKSTDTQYF. The CDR3 DNA reads as TGTGCCAGCAGCTTGTACAAAAGCACAGATACGCAGTATTTT. The chain combines TRBV5-4 with TRBJ2-3, with unresolved D. The length of the CDR3 is 14 residues. Trimming removed 1 base at V and 0 bases at J, with 6 bases between. The germline CDR1 and CDR2 sequences are SGHNT and YYREEE (reference sequence).

This sequence joins TRBV29-1 and TRBJ2-3; D is undetermined. The V gene lost 5 bases and the J gene lost 4 bases, with 13 bases spanning the gap. The germline CDR1 and CDR2 sequences are SQVTM and ANQGSEA. The CDR3 has 13 amino acids. Here the CDR3 reads CSVSSYPADTQYF. The CDR3, as DNA: TGCAGCGTTTCCAGTTATCCTGCAGATACGCAGTATTTT.

The chain has TRBV7-2 and TRBJ1-2, with TRBD1 matching over 8 bases. Germline CDR1 and CDR2: SGHTA and FQGNSA. This CDR3 spans 14 amino acids. V lost 7 bases, J lost 8 bases, and 12 bases stayed unmatched. The CDR3 DNA sequence: TGTGCCAGCATCCTTGACCCCACAGGGGGAGGCTACACCTTC. This sequence encodes CASILDPTGGGYTF. Combining the CDR3 with reference TRBV7-2 and TRBJ1-2 gives the whole variable domain GAGVSQSPSNKVTEKGKDVELRCDPISGHTALYWYRQSLGQGLEFLIYFQGNSAPDKSGLPSDRFSAERTGGSVSTLTIQRTQQEDSAVYLCASILDPTGGGYTFGSGTRLTVV.

For the CDR3, the DNA is TGTGCCAGTGAATATGGCGTCAGGGTGAATGAGCAGTTCTTC. It encodes CASEYGVRVNEQFF. The J gene is TRBJ2-1, the V gene TRBV11-3, with D possibly being TRBD1 (5 bases). The CDR3 totals 14 residues. CDR1 SGHNT and CDR2 YENEEA come from the germline V gene. Trimming removed 9 bases from V and 7 bases from J, with 19 bases in between.

V gene TRBV5-1 combines with J gene TRBJ2-3, with 8 bases that match TRBD2. Germline CDR1 reads SGHRS; CDR2 reads YFSETQ. J lost 0 bases, V lost 0 bases, and 15 bases had no gene match. This CDR3 region has 20 residues. CDR3 sequence (DNA): TGCGCCAGCAGCTTGGCCTCATCAGCGGGAGAGGGCGTAAGCACAGATACGCAGTATTTT. As protein: CASSLASSAGEGVSTDTQYF. The full variable domain, rest sourced from reference TRBV5-1 and TRBJ2-3, is KAGVTQTPRYLIKTRGQQVTLSCSPISGHRSVSWYQQTPGQGLQFLFEYFSETQRNKGNFPGRFSGRQFSNSRSEMNVSTLELGDSALYLCASSLASSAGEGVSTDTQYFGPGTRLTVL.

The chain joins TRBV29-1 to TRBJ2-7, with TRBD1 identical over 9 bases. The V and J ends lost 6 bases and 0 bases, in that order; junction bases with no gene match: 3. CDR1 SQVTM and CDR2 ANQGSEA come from the germline V gene. The CDR3 is made up of 13 amino acids. CDR3 residues: CSVRTGDSYEQYF. The CDR3, as DNA: TGCAGCGTCAGGACAGGGGACTCCTACGAGCAGTACTTC.

This clone has more than one count but fewer than ten. J is TRBJ1-1 and V is TRBV9; the D is unclear. Germline V gene lookup returns CDR1 SGDLS and CDR2 YYNGEE. This CDR3 has 13 residues. V dropped 0 bases and J dropped 4 bases, with 7 bases sitting between them. CDR3 bases: TGTGCCAGCAGCGTAGAAGAGGGCACTGAAGCTTTCTTT. Amino acid sequence: CASSVEEGTEAFF.

This chain connects TRBV18 to TRBJ2-5; no firm D call. This CDR3 spans 14 amino acids. Trimming left V 3 bases short and J 1 base short, with 9 bases between. Germline lookup yields CDR1 KGHSH and CDR2 LQKENI. This CDR3 is CASSPYSPQETQYF. The DNA of the CDR3 is TGTGCCAGCTCACCTTACAGCCCCCAAGAGACCCAGTACTTC.

The J gene is TRBJ1-5, the V gene TRBV6-5; D call uncertain. The germline V gene encodes CDR1 MNHEY and CDR2 SVGAGI. V lost 2 bases and J lost 6, with 14 bases in between. CDR3 length: 15 amino acids. As DNA, the CDR3 is TGTGCCAGCAGTTACGCGGGGAGCCCTGGTCAGCCCCAGCATTTT. This codes for CASSYAGSPGQPQHF.

The genes are TRBV27 and TRBJ1-5; D possibly corresponds to TRBD1 (5 bases). V was shortened by 6 bases and J by 0 bases, with 18 bases between the two germline ends. CDR3 length equals 17 residues. Germline V gene sequence: CDR1 MNHEY, CDR2 SMNVEV (reference sequence). CDR3 DNA: TGTGCCAGCAGCCCATGGGTGGGGCGGGATAGCAATCAGCCCCAGCATTTT. This translates into CASSPWVGRDSNQPQHF.

This chain uses TRBV28 with TRBJ1-1, with D perhaps TRBD1 (5 bases). CDR1 and CDR2 from the germline V gene are MDHEN and SYDVKM. Trimming took 2 bases from V and 6 from J, leaving 13 bases between them. The CDR3 loop spans 14 amino acids. The CDR3 sequence: CASSLSGGTPEAFF. The CDR3 nucleotides are TGTGCCAGCAGTTTAAGCGGAGGGACCCCTGAAGCTTTCTTT.

The genes are TRBV6-5 and TRBJ1-6; 8 bases are shared with TRBD1. Germline V gives CDR1 MNHEY, CDR2 SVGAGI. CDR3 length: 15 residues. The trim removed 4 bases at V and 10 bases at J, leaving 9 bases unmatched. The CDR3 region has the DNA TGTGCCAGCAGTTCCCCTGACAGGGGCGGCTCACCCCTCCACTTT. Its protein is CASSSPDRGGSPLHF.

The rearrangement links TRBV2 to TRBJ2-3; 8 nucleotides match TRBD2. With 6 bases clipped from V and 2 bases from J, the junction kept 22 bases outside the gene matches. Germline assignment: CDR1 SNHLY and CDR2 FYNNEI. The CDR3 has 20 residues. CDR3 DNA sequence: TGTGCCAGCAGCCTCACCCGGGGGCTAGCGGGCCCGACGTTCACAGATACGCAGTATTTT. Protein product: CASSLTRGLAGPTFTDTQYF.

This chain joins TRBV27 and TRBJ1-1; the D gene is possibly TRBD1 (6 bases). Trimming took 0 bases from V and 8 from J, leaving 7 bases between them. CDR3 size: 12 residues. From germline, CDR1 is MNHEY and CDR2 SMNVEV (reference sequence). CDR3 DNA: TGTGCCAGCAGTTTATCGAGGGGGGAAGCTTTCTTT. Protein product: CASSLSRGEAFF.

V usage is TRBV9 and J usage is TRBJ2-1, with D hard to call. Trimming left V 5 bases short and J 7 bases short, with 13 bases between. Per the germline V gene, CDR1 is SGDLS and CDR2 is YYNGEE. This CDR3 has 13 residues. In DNA form, the CDR3 reads TGTGCCAGCAGGGCGTTTCTAGAGAATGAGCAGTTCTTC. The encoded protein is CASRAFLENEQFF. Together with reference TRBV9 and TRBJ2-1, the CDR3 gives the full variable domain: DSGVTQTPKHLITATGQRVTLRCSPRSGDLSVYWYQQSLDQGLQFLIQYYNGEERAKGNILERFSAQQFPDLHSELNLSSLELGDSALYFCASRAFLENEQFFGPGTRLTVL.

The chain has TRBV5-8 and TRBJ2-3, with D possibly being TRBD2 (6 bases). Germline V lookup: CDR1 SGHTS, CDR2 YDEGEE. Trimming took 4 bases from V and 6 from J, leaving 9 bases between them. The CDR3 covers 12 residues. The CDR3 reads CASSLGGDTQYF. CDR3 DNA: TGTGCCAGCAGCCTTGGAGGGGATACGCAGTATTTT.

The chain combines TRBV18 with TRBJ1-5; TRBD1 aligns across 9 bases. The CDR3 is made up of 21 amino acids. V shed 6 bases, J shed 0 bases, and the junction held 21 bases outside the gene matches. The V gene's germline CDR1 is KGHSH and CDR2 LQKENI. CDR3 in DNA: TGTGCCAGCTCCGTCCCGGGACAGGGTTTGCCGCCGGATAATAGCAATCAGCCCCAGCATTTT. Translation: CASSVPGQGLPPDNSNQPQHF.

The chain has TRBV9 and TRBJ2-3, with D maybe TRBD2 (5 bases). The CDR3 has 16 residues. Germline-derived CDR1 and CDR2 are SGDLS and YYNGEE. V lost 0 bases and J lost 1, with 12 bases in between. The CDR3 nucleotides are TGTGCCAGCAGCGTAGATTCGGGGTTCGGCACAGATACGCAGTATTTT. This encodes CASSVDSGFGTDTQYF.

The sample holds one count of this clone. The chain is built from TRBV27 and TRBJ1-5; tentative D call: TRBD1 (5 bases). The V gene's germline CDR1 is MNHEY and CDR2 SMNVEV (reference sequence). V was clipped by 6 bases and J by 3 bases, with 18 bases between them. There are 16 residues in the CDR3. The CDR3 sequence is CASRSLVVGDNQPQHF. In nucleotides, the CDR3 is TGTGCCAGCAGATCCCTCGTGGTAGGGGACAATCAGCCCCAGCATTTT.

The genes are TRBV2 and TRBJ2-1; D is unclear. The CDR3 has 13 amino acids. Germline lookup yields CDR1 SNHLY and CDR2 FYNNEI. Trimming cost V 7 bases and J 10 bases, with 17 bases left between them. The CDR3, as DNA: TGTGCCAGCACTTGGTCCCCTAAGCCCGAGCAGTTCTTC. This encodes CASTWSPKPEQFF.

The CDR3 nucleotides are TGTGCCATCAGTGAGTCCTTGGGGACAGAATCGATCACCTACGAGCAGTACTTC. It translates to CAISESLGTESITYEQYF. The chain is built from TRBV10-3 and TRBJ2-7; TRBD1 agrees at 7 bases. J was trimmed by 2 bases and V by 0 bases; bases with no gene match: 13. The CDR3 length is 18 residues. CDR1 and CDR2 (germline): ENHRY, SYGVKD.